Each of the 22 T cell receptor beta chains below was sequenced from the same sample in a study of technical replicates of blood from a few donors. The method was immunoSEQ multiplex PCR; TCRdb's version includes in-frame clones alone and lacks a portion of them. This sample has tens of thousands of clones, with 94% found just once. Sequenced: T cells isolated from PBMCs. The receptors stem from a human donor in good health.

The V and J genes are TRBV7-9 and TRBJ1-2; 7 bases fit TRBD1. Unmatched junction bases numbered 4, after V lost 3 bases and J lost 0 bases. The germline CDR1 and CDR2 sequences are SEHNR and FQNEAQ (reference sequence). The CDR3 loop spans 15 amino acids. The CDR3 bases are TGTGCCAGCAGCTTGACAGGGTATGCTAACTATGGCTACACCTTC. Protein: CASSLTGYANYGYTF.

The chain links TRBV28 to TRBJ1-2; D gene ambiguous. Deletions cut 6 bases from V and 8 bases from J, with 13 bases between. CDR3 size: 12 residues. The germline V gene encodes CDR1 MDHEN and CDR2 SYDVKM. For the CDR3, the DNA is TGTGCCAGCAGCCTCCTCTATGCGGGCTACACCTTC. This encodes CASSLLYAGYTF.

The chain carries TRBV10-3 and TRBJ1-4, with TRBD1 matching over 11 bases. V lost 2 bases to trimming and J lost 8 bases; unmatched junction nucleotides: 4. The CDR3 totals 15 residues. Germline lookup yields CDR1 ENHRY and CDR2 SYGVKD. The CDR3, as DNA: TGTGCCATCAGTGAGACTGGGACAGGGGGAGAAAAACTGTTTTTT. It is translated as CAISETGTGGEKLFF.

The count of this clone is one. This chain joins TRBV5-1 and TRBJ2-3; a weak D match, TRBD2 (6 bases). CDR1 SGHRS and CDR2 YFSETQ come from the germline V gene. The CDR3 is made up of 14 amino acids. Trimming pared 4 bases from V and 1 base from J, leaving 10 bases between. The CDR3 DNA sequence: TGCGCCAGCAGCCCGGGGGAGGGCACAGATACGCAGTATTTT. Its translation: CASSPGEGTDTQYF.

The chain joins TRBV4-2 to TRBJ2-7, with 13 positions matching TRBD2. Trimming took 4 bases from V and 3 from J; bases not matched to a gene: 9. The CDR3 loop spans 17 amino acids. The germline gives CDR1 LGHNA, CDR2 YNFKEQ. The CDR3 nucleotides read TGTGCCAGCAGCCCTCTTGGGACTAGCGGGATAATCTACGAGCAGTACTTC. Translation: CASSPLGTSGIIYEQYF.

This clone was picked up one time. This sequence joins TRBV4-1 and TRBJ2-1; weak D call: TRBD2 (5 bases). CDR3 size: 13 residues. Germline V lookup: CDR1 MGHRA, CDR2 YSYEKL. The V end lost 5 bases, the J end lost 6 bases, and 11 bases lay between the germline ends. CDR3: CASSGRTPNEQFF. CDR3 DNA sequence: TGCGCCAGCAGCGGGAGAACTCCCAATGAGCAGTTCTTC.

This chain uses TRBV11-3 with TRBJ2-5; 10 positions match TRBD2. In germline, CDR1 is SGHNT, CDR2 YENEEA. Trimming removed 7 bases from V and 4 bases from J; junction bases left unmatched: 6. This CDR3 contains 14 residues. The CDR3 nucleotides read TGTGCCAGCAAAAGCACTAGCGGGGCAGAGACCCAGTACTTC. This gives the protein CASKSTSGAETQYF.

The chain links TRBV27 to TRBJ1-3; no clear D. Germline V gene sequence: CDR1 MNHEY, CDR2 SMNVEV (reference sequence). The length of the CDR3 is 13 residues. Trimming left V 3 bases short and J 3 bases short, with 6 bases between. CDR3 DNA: TGTGCCAGCAGTTTCTTAGATGGAAACACCATATATTTT. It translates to CASSFLDGNTIYF.

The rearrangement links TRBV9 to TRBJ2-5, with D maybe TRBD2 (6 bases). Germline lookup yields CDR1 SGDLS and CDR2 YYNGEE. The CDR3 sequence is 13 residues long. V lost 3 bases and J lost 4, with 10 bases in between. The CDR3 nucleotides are TGTGCCAGCAGCGGGGACTTAAGAGAGACCCAGTACTTC. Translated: CASSGDLRETQYF.

CDR3 nucleotide sequence: TGTGCCAGCTCACCACCGGCGCCTGGACTAGCGGGCCGGCTTGGGACGCAGTATTTT. Protein sequence: CASSPPAPGLAGRLGTQYF. This chain connects TRBV18 to TRBJ2-3, with TRBD2 matching 11 bases. This CDR3 is built from 19 residues. CDR1 and CDR2 (germline): KGHSH, LQKENI. V was pared by 0 bases and J by 9 bases, with 17 bases of the junction left unmatched.

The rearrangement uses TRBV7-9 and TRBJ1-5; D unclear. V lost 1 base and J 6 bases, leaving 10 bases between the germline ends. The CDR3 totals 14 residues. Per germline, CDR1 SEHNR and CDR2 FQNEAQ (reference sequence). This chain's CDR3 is CASSLVTDSQPQHF. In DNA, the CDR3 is TGTGCCAGCAGCTTAGTCACAGATAGTCAGCCCCAGCATTTT.

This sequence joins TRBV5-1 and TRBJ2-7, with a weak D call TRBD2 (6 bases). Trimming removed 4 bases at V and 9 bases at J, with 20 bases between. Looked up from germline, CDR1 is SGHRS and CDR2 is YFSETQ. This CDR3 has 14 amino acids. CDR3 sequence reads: CASSLNSGVIGQYF. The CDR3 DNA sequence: TGCGCCAGCAGCCTCAATTCGGGAGTCATCGGGCAGTACTTC.

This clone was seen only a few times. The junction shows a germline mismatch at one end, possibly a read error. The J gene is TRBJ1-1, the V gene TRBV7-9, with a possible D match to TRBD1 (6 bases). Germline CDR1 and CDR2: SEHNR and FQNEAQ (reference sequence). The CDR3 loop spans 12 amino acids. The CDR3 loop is CASSLEGVQLLF. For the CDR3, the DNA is TGTGCCAGCAGCTTAGAGGGGGTTCAGCTCCTCTTT.

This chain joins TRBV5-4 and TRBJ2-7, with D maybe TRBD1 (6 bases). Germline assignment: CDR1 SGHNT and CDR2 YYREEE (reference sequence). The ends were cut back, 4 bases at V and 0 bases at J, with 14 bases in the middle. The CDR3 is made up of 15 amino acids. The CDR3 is CASSRGTVSSYEQYF. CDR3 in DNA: TGTGCCAGCAGCAGGGGGACGGTAAGCTCCTACGAGCAGTACTTC.

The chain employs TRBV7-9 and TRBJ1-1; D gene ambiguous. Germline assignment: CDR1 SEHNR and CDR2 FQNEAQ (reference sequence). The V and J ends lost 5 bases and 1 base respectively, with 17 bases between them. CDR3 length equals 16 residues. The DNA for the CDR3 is TGTGCCAGCAGCCCCCGAGACTCCGTCAGGAACACTGAAGCTTTCTTT. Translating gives CASSPRDSVRNTEAFF.

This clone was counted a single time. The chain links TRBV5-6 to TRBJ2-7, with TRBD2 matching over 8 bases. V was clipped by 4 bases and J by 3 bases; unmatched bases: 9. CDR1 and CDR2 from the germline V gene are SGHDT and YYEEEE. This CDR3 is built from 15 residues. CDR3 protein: CASSPPGGFFYEQYF. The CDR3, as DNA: TGTGCCAGCAGCCCGCCGGGAGGGTTCTTCTACGAGCAGTACTTC.

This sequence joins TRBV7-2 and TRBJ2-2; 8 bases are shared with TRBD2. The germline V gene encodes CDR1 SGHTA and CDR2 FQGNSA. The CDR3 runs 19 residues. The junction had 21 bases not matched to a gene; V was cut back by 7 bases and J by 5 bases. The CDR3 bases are TGTGCCAGCACCCCCCTGGGATGGGCGGGAGGCCAGGGGACCGGGGAGCTGTTTTTT. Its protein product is CASTPLGWAGGQGTGELFF.

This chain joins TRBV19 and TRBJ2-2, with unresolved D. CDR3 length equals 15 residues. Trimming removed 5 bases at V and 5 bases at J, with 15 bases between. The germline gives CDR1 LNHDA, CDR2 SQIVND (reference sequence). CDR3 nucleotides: TGTGCCAGTAGTTTTCCGGCGGTTATAACCGGGGAGCTGTTTTTT. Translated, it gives CASSFPAVITGELFF.

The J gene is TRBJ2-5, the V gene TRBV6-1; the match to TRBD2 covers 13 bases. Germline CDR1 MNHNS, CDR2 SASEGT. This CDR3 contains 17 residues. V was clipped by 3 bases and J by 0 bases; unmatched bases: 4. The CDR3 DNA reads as TGTGCCAGCAGTGAGCTCGGACTAGCGGGAGACCAAGAGACCCAGTACTTC. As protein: CASSELGLAGDQETQYF.

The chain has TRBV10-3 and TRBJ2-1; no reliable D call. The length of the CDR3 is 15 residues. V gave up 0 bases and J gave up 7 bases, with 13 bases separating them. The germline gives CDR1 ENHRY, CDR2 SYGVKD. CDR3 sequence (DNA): TGTGCCATCAGTGAGTCGCCTAGTCCGCGGAATGAGCAGTTCTTC. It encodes CAISESPSPRNEQFF.

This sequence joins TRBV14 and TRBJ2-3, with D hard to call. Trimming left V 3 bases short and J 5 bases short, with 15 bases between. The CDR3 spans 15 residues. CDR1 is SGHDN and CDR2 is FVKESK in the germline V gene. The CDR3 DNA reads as TGTGCCAGCAGCCATTTCTTTGCAGGTCGAGATACGCAGTATTTT. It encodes CASSHFFAGRDTQYF.

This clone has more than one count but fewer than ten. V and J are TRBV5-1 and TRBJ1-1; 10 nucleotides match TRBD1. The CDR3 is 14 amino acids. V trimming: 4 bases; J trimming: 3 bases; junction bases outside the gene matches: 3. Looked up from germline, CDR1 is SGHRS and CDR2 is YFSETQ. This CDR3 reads CASSQDRGYTEAFF. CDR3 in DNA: TGCGCCAGCAGCCAGGACAGGGGGTACACTGAAGCTTTCTTT.